This T cell receptor (beta chain) derives from a study of spatial heterogeneity in lung cancer. The V gene end was trimmed by 5 bases and the J gene end by 0 bases; junction bases not matched to a gene: 3. This CDR3 region has 15 residues. Germline V gene sequence: CDR1 SGHTA, CDR2 FQGNSA. This clonotype appeared a few times. TCRdb fed the 5' RACE reads into MiXCR, producing one record per CDR3 protein. The table has about 39,000 distinct CDR3 sequences, approximately 6.3% seen once. Time point described: sample taken at primary tumor resection. Researchers sequenced whole RNA taken from tumor, nontumor lung or frozen PBMC without sorting.

The source of this sequence is a male donor with early-stage non-small cell lung cancer. V and J are TRBV7-2 and TRBJ2-5, with 10 nucleotides matching TRBD1. The source was PBMCs, collected at surgery. CDR3: CASSTDRGYQETQYF. CDR3 DNA: TGTGCCAGCAGCACGGACAGGGGGTACCAAGAGACCCAGTACTTC.